The clone carrying this T cell receptor (beta chain) has only a few counts. Its cognate antigen is unknown. Trimming shortened V by 3 bases and J by 5 bases, and 14 bases separated the two germline ends. The CDR3 consists of 15 residues. These data belong to a study of identical twins. Study results and caveats: Monozygotic twins shared more out-of-frame TCR alpha than recombination models predicted. Sequences that were out-of-frame, alpha and twin-shared displayed an excess of low generation probability.

There were only healthy Caucasians among the donors. TCRdb re-called the 5' RACE reads with MiXCR, one entry per CDR3 protein. This sample has approximately 470,000 distinct CDR3 sequences; more than 13% occur once, and the top ten carry 0.4% to 0.55%. Another study also made use of these data, one on yellow fever vaccine responses in identical twins.

Input material: CD4+ T cells sorted from blood. The rearrangement links TRBV12-3 or TRBV12-4 to TRBJ2-1, with D possibly TRBD2 on 7 matching bases. The TCR comes from a woman in her late teens or twenties in good health. The CDR3 nucleotides are TGTGCCAGCAGTTTTTTGGGGGGGGCCGACAATGAGCAGTTCTTC. Amino acids: CASSFLGGADNEQFF.